This T cell receptor beta chain was identified during a study of blood T cell repertoires in COVID-19. Sequencing was performed with immunoSEQ multiplex PCR; in TCRdb, only in-frame clones are kept and a portion is missing. The data show roughly 300,000 clones, 85% to 90% seen once. Everyone who took part was 18 to 89 years old, and they came from about two dozen US areas. Among Cohort 3 donors, those recovered had two negative PCRs, clearance, or symptom resolution. The V end was cut by 0 bases, the J end by 2 bases, with 8 bases between. The CDR3 length is 16 residues. CDR1 is SGHDN, CDR2 FVKESK, per germline. Only one count was recorded for this clone.

The sequencing input was PBMCs or T cells enriched from blood (not recorded which). The sequence derives from a man aged 25 to 45 who had recovered from COVID-19. J is TRBJ1-6 and V is TRBV14; no clear D gene. CDR3 nucleotide sequence: TGTGCCAGCAGCCAAGACAGGTGGCCCTATAATTCACCCCTCCACTTT. Protein product: CASSQDRWPYNSPLHF.